The rows below give T cell receptor beta chains drawn from one sample of a study of blood T cell repertoires in COVID-19. Profiled with immunoSEQ multiplex PCR; TCRdb holds only in-frame clones, not every one. Altogether approximately 220,000 clones are present, 84% being singletons, with the ten largest covering 6.8%. Sequencing used PBMCs or T cells enriched from blood (not recorded which). The receptors originated from a woman aged 35 to 49 who had recovered from COVID-19. Both conserved end residues are trimmed from each CDR3. D genes are given only for firm matches. Expanded clones get a size class; other rows say once, few or many, or leave the size out.

D,J,V,size,CDR3
TRBD2,TRBJ2-1,TRBV5-6,-,ASSFSGSPYNEQF
-,TRBJ2-7,TRBV28,many,ASRKRGGSYEQY
TRBD2,TRBJ2-3,TRBV9,-,ASSVESGEGTHTQY
TRBD1,TRBJ1-1,TRBV5-1,-,ASSLRQGLNTEAF
-,TRBJ2-3,TRBV6-1,-,ASSEQGTDTQY
-,TRBJ1-1,TRBV7-2,once,ASSPWRGNTEAF
TRBD1,TRBJ2-7,TRBV28,-,ASSPSGQGSNEQY
TRBD2,TRBJ2-1,TRBV30,-,AWSVGASGHKQF
-,TRBJ1-1,TRBV11-3,-,ASSLNRLGTEAF
-,TRBJ2-6,TRBV11-3,-,ASSLGGPGANVLT
-,TRBJ1-1,TRBV5-1,few,ASSPRQDRFTEAF
TRBD1,TRBJ1-5,TRBV7-9,-,ASSQDREDQPQH
-,TRBJ1-1,TRBV7-2,-,ASSLKALVAF
-,TRBJ1-6,TRBV28,once,ASWRGGQGSPLH
-,TRBJ1-1,TRBV6-5,-,ASIRQSQDAEAF
TRBD1,TRBJ1-1,TRBV5-6,-,ASSLLSGGMNTEAF
-,TRBJ2-3,TRBV6-5,-,ASSFRGEDTQY
-,TRBJ1-1,TRBV5-4,-,ASSSLGTEAF
-,TRBJ1-3,TRBV30,-,AWTQKGLYGNTIY
-,TRBJ1-1,TRBV19,once,ASLKSFDSQKTF
-,TRBJ2-7,TRBV10-2,-,ASAGQIYEQY
TRBD1,TRBJ1-6,TRBV5-1,-,ASSVRTGGNSPLH
-,TRBJ1-1,TRBV25-1,-,ASSEYPDSEAF
TRBD1,TRBJ2-1,TRBV30,-,AWSITGGNEQF
TRBD2,TRBJ2-3,TRBV9,-,ASSVLAGGHSDTQY
TRBD2,TRBJ2-3,TRBV7-9,-,ASSDRTSLGTQY
TRBD1,TRBJ1-2,TRBV24-1,-,ATTGGTGDGYT
-,TRBJ1-6,TRBV19,-,ASSTKSSYNSPLH
TRBD2,TRBJ2-1,TRBV2,-,ASSRTSGQYNEQF
-,TRBJ2-5,TRBV7-9,-,ASSLGGPTQGTQY
-,TRBJ2-3,TRBV7-9,few,ASSRDMTLDTQY
-,TRBJ1-6,TRBV9,-,ASSVGGPMGSPLH
-,TRBJ1-6,TRBV27,-,ASSLSQGFYSPLH
TRBD2,TRBJ2-5,TRBV9,once,ASSPRTSGTGETQY
TRBD1,TRBJ1-1,TRBV18,-,ASSEHTGEATEAF
-,TRBJ2-5,TRBV6-6,-,ASSYSRERAQY
TRBD2,TRBJ2-1,TRBV5-1,-,ASSLQRGDNEQF
-,TRBJ1-3,TRBV3-1/TRBV3-2,-,ASSGGGASGNTIY
TRBD1,TRBJ1-4,TRBV18,-,ASSPALGQGREKLF
TRBD2,TRBJ2-7,TRBV27,-,ASASGTYEQY
-,TRBJ2-1,TRBV24-1,-,ATSDPGSSVVSNEQF
TRBD2,TRBJ2-3,TRBV7-9,-,ASSLVTGGTDTQY
TRBD2,TRBJ2-2,TRBV30,-,AWTLPGLVFSGELF
TRBD2,TRBJ2-7,TRBV4-2,-,ASSQEGGKLAGFYFGYEQY
-,TRBJ1-1,TRBV23-1,-,ASSQSGAHRVNTEAF
-,TRBJ2-2,TRBV18,-,ASSARSTPGGTGELF
-,TRBJ1-5,TRBV2,-,ASSDQGRSNQPQH
TRBD1,TRBJ1-1,TRBV7-6,-,ASSLDRGLERTEAF
-,TRBJ1-6,TRBV9,-,ASSTGTTSDSPLH
-,TRBJ2-5,TRBV7-2,-,ASTVIQAGMETQY
TRBD2,TRBJ2-3,TRBV11-3,-,ASSYRSGSIGDTQY
TRBD1,TRBJ1-1,TRBV24-1,-,ATTDRVGTEAF
TRBD1,TRBJ2-5,TRBV11-2,few,ASSLEYTGAETQY